These 9 T cell receptor beta chains were all obtained from the same sample, sequenced in a study of T cell responses to AZD1222 COVID-19 vaccine. Produced via immunoSEQ multiplex PCR; TCRdb's table is partial and in-frame only. The sample shows some 86,000 clones, 70% to 90% of them seen only once. Sequences were derived from peripheral blood, sampled on day 0 of AZD1222 vaccination. All receptors derive from an adult in good health.

V is TRBV29-1 and J is TRBJ2-7; 7 bases agree with TRBD1. This CDR3 region has 14 residues. V dropped 6 bases and J dropped 9; count of bases not matched to a gene: 17. Germline loops: CDR1 SQVTM, CDR2 ANQGSEA. The CDR3 sequence: CSVIPGTATGGQYF. In nucleotides, the CDR3 is TGCAGCGTCATACCCGGGACAGCCACGGGTGGGCAGTACTTC.

The gene calls are TRBV5-1 and TRBJ1-1, with D perhaps TRBD1 (5 bases). The CDR3 spans 13 residues. CDR1 is SGHRS, CDR2 YFSETQ, per germline. Trimming pared 5 bases from V and 2 bases from J, leaving 10 bases between. The CDR3 sequence: CASRLGGNTEAFF. As DNA, the CDR3 is TGCGCCAGCAGACTGGGGGGTAACACTGAAGCTTTCTTT.

The J gene is TRBJ1-3, the V gene TRBV24-1; TRBD1 is a possible D gene (5 bases). Trimming removed 7 bases at V and 0 bases at J, with 9 bases between. CDR1 KGHDR and CDR2 SFDVKD come from the germline V gene. The CDR3 sequence is 14 residues long. CDR3 in DNA: TGTGCCACCAGGGCAGACAGCTCTGGAAACACCATATATTTT. Amino acid sequence: CATRADSSGNTIYF.

The chain combines TRBV3-1 (or the pseudogene TRBV3-2) with TRBJ2-7, with 9 bases matching TRBD1. After removal of 4 bases from V and 2 bases from J, the junction contained 6 bases not matched to a gene. CDR3 length: 15 amino acids. The V gene's germline CDR1 is LGHDT and CDR2 YNNKEL (reference sequence). The chain's CDR3 is CASSRKGQGAYEQYF. CDR3 bases: TGTGCCAGCAGCCGAAAGGGACAGGGAGCCTACGAGCAGTACTTC.

This rearrangement joins TRBV15 to TRBJ1-5; D might be TRBD1 (5 bases). Looked up from germline, CDR1 is LNHNV and CDR2 is YYDKDF (reference sequence). V lost 4 bases, J lost 6 bases, and 19 bases lay in between. This CDR3 has 16 amino acids. CDR3: CATSMGVGGSPQPQHF. The CDR3 DNA reads as TGTGCCACCAGCATGGGGGTTGGGGGGTCCCCTCAGCCCCAGCATTTT.

With respect to this clone: Other DNA sequences in the sample encode the same CDR3. The chain combines TRBV7-8 with TRBJ1-1; 7 nucleotides agree with TRBD1. The V segment lost 5 bases and the J segment 1 base; nucleotides outside the gene matches: 13. The germline V gene has CDR1 SGHVS and CDR2 FQNEAQ. This CDR3 comprises 17 residues. CDR3 sequence reads: CASSPRAQQGGNTEAFF. The CDR3 region has the DNA TGTGCCAGCAGCCCCCGTGCCCAGCAGGGGGGGAACACTGAAGCTTTCTTT.

The chain joins TRBV5-4 to TRBJ1-6; tentative D call: TRBD1 (5 bases). Deletions cut 4 bases from V and 4 bases from J, with 12 bases between. The CDR3 totals 15 residues. Germline CDR1 is SGHNT and CDR2 is YYREEE (reference sequence). DNA of the CDR3: TGTGCCAGCAGCCCCCAGGCAGGGTATAATTCACCCCTCCACTTT. Translation gives CASSPQAGYNSPLHF.

The chain has TRBV2 and TRBJ2-3; TRBD1 is a possible D gene (5 bases). The CDR3 sequence is 15 residues long. The V end was cut by 6 bases, the J end by 0 bases, with 13 bases between. In germline, CDR1 is SNHLY, CDR2 FYNNEI. CDR3: CASRQDGSSTDTQYF. Written as DNA, the CDR3 is TGTGCCAGCAGACAGGACGGATCTAGCACAGATACGCAGTATTTT.

This clone was recorded a few times. J is TRBJ2-7 and V is TRBV11-2; possible D gene TRBD1, 5 bases. Germline V CDR1 and CDR2: SGHAT, FQNNGV. The ends were cut back, 5 bases at V and 0 bases at J, with 20 bases in the middle. The CDR3 covers 17 residues. The CDR3 protein is CASSNGLGASASYEQYF. CDR3 coding DNA: TGTGCCAGCAGCAATGGCTTAGGGGCTTCAGCCTCCTACGAGCAGTACTTC.